The 28 T cell receptor beta chains listed next were all sequenced from one sample in a study of T-cell memory formation after mild COVID-19. TCRdb re-derived calls from the 5' RACE reads in MiXCR, one entry per CDR3 protein. The profile shows 250,000 or so distinct CDR3 sequences, 8.5% to 9.5% of them singletons. The sequencing sample was made of PBMCs or a T cell subset sorted from them (not recorded which). The receptors stem from a man aged 18 to 30 who had mild COVID-19 (a few samples of this study predate the infection). Cell type and time point are not known.

This chain uses TRBV6-6 with TRBJ2-2, with D tentatively TRBD2 (7 bases). The ends were cut back, 7 bases at V and 4 bases at J, with 16 bases in the middle. Germline CDR1 reads MNHNY; CDR2 reads SVGAGI (reference sequence). This CDR3 comprises 15 residues. The CDR3 region is CASKEGGRLTGELFF. The DNA of the CDR3 is TGTGCCAGCAAAGAGGGGGGGCGGCTCACCGGGGAGCTGTTTTTT.

This clonotype has only a few counts. This chain uses TRBV24-1 with TRBJ2-1; D ambiguous. The germline V gene has CDR1 KGHDR and CDR2 SFDVKD. Trimming pared 2 bases from V and 0 bases from J, leaving 7 bases between. The CDR3 is 15 residues long. The CDR3 protein is CATSDSQSSYNEQFF. CDR3 in DNA: TGTGCCACCAGTGATTCTCAGAGCTCCTACAATGAGCAGTTCTTC.

The V gene is TRBV12-3 or TRBV12-4, the J gene TRBJ2-5; TRBD2 matches at 13 bases. The CDR3 totals 18 residues. The ends lost 5 bases at V and 2 bases at J; junction bases unmatched: 11. DNA of the CDR3: TGTGCCAGCAGTCCCGGACTAGCGGGGGTTCCGTTGCAAGAGACCCAGTACTTC. Translation gives CASSPGLAGVPLQETQYF.

The chain has TRBV20-1 and TRBJ2-7, with TRBD2 matching 7 bases. CDR3 size: 13 residues. CDR1 is DFQATT, CDR2 SNEGSKA, per germline (reference sequence). V was clipped by 1 base and J by 4 bases; unmatched bases: 4. DNA for the CDR3: TGCAGTGCTAGAGCCAGCGGGGTATACGAGCAGTACTTC. Translating gives CSARASGVYEQYF.

This clonotype was seen more than once but under ten times. The V and J genes are TRBV4-1 and TRBJ2-2, with 10 bases matching TRBD2. The J segment lost 7 bases and the V segment lost 7 bases, leaving 12 bases of the junction unmatched. Germline assignment: CDR1 MGHRA and CDR2 YSYEKL. The CDR3 is made up of 16 amino acids. The CDR3: CASTRESGGVNGELFF. The CDR3, as DNA: TGCGCCAGCACCCGGGAGAGCGGGGGGGTGAACGGGGAGCTGTTTTTT.

This clonotype was detected many times. The genes are TRBV4-1 and TRBJ2-1; D call uncertain. Trimming removed 1 base from V and 9 bases from J, with 13 bases in between. Germline CDR1 MGHRA, CDR2 YSYEKL. The CDR3 is made up of 14 amino acids. CDR3 bases: TGCGCCAGCAGCCAAGCTATGGTAGAGGCTGAGCAGTTCTTC. Translation: CASSQAMVEAEQFF.

J is TRBJ2-3 and V is TRBV30; no definite D call. Germline V lookup: CDR1 GTSNPN, CDR2 SVGIG (reference sequence). This CDR3 is built from 11 residues. Trimming cost V 3 bases and J 4 bases, with 5 bases left between them. CDR3 bases: TGTGCCTGGAGCATCGCAGATACGCAGTATTTT. It codes for CAWSIADTQYF.

This clonotype showed up many times. The chain links TRBV7-6 to TRBJ2-5; a possible D gene is TRBD1 (5 bases). Germline V CDR1 and CDR2: SGHVS, FNYEAQ. V gave up 1 base and J gave up 0 bases, with 6 bases separating them. CDR3 size: 14 residues. CDR3 region: CASSLGTNQETQYF. CDR3 coding DNA: TGTGCCAGCAGCTTAGGGACAAACCAAGAGACCCAGTACTTC.

This chain uses TRBV7-2 with TRBJ2-3, with D unresolved. Germline CDR1 is SGHTA and CDR2 is FQGNSA. The CDR3 has 13 residues. V was shortened by 3 bases and J by 5 bases, with 9 bases between the two germline ends. The CDR3 bases are TGTGCCAGCAGCTTCTCTAGAGGAGATACGCAGTATTTT. Its translation: CASSFSRGDTQYF.

The chain couples TRBV4-1 to TRBJ2-3, with D uncertain. Germline V gene data show CDR1 as MGHRA and CDR2 as YSYEKL. Trimming cost V 2 bases and J 3 bases, with 12 bases left between them. The CDR3 is made up of 15 amino acids. The CDR3 DNA sequence: TGCGCCAGCAGCCAAACGTGGGTGGGGACAGATACGCAGTATTTT. Its translation: CASSQTWVGTDTQYF.

This clonotype occurred a few times. The chain couples TRBV2 to TRBJ2-7; the D gene could be TRBD1 or TRBD2 (5 bases each). The CDR3 is 15 residues long. V shed 4 bases and J shed 7 bases, with 20 bases lying between them. Germline CDR1 and CDR2: SNHLY and FYNNEI. CDR3 bases: TGTGCCAGCAGTGGATCGGGGACGGCTTGGGGGGAGCAGTACTTC. It yields the protein CASSGSGTAWGEQYF.

The chain couples TRBV3-1 to TRBJ2-1; TRBD1 aligns across 8 bases. Trimming at V came to 4 bases and at J to 12 bases, leaving 8 bases not matched to a gene. Germline V CDR1 and CDR2: LGHDT, YNNKEL (reference sequence). This CDR3 is 13 amino acids long. CDR3 coding DNA: TGTGCCAGCAGCCTCGAGACAGGGGAGGTGCAGTTCTTC. Its protein product is CASSLETGEVQFF.

This clonotype has only a few counts. V gene TRBV5-1 combines with J gene TRBJ2-1, with D possibly matching TRBD2 (5 bases). Looked up from germline, CDR1 is SGHRS and CDR2 is YFSETQ. Between the trimmed V and J ends, which lost 4 bases and 3 bases, there was a span of 17 bases. CDR3 length: 16 amino acids. CDR3 sequence (DNA): TGCGCCAGCAGCCCCAGTATCGCCGGGGACTACAATGAGCAGTTCTTC. This codes for CASSPSIAGDYNEQFF.

This clonotype was counted only a few times. This rearrangement joins TRBV29-1 to TRBJ1-1; D is possibly TRBD1 (5 bases). Germline CDR1 reads SQVTM; CDR2 reads ANQGSEA. The CDR3 runs to 13 residues. The ends were cut back, 6 bases at V and 0 bases at J, with 11 bases in the middle. This chain's CDR3 is CSVGHRMNTEAFF. Here the CDR3 DNA reads TGCAGCGTGGGTCACAGGATGAACACTGAAGCTTTCTTT.

Note on this clonotype: A junction boundary mismatches the germline segment, possibly from a read error. The V gene is TRBV6-6, the J gene TRBJ1-2; 9 bases match TRBD1. The CDR3 loop spans 12 amino acids. The germline V gene has CDR1 MNHNY and CDR2 SVGAGI (reference sequence). The CDR3 nucleotides read TGTGCCAGCAGCCGGGACAGGGTAACGATCGCCTTC. Protein: CASSRDRVTIAF.

This clonotype was counted between two and nine times. The rearrangement uses TRBV6-1 and TRBJ1-1; D remains ambiguous. Germline V lookup: CDR1 MNHNS, CDR2 SASEGT. V shed 4 bases and J shed 5 bases, with 14 bases lying between them. The CDR3 extends over 14 amino acids. The CDR3 region is CASSAASEWTEAFF. CDR3 coding DNA: TGTGCCAGCAGTGCCGCATCGGAGTGGACTGAAGCTTTCTTT.

The V and J genes are TRBV10-1 and TRBJ1-1; TRBD1 matches at 7 bases. Germline V gives CDR1 WNHNN, CDR2 SYGVQD (reference sequence). CDR3 length: 15 residues. The V and J ends lost 6 bases and 2 bases, in that order; junction bases with no gene match: 9. The CDR3 is CASSPSGGGNTEAFF. For the CDR3, the DNA is TGCGCCAGCAGCCCCTCAGGGGGGGGCAACACTGAAGCTTTCTTT.

The table lists this clonotype with a few counts. The CDR3 here is CASSESGRGRNQPQHF. In DNA, the CDR3 is TGCGCCAGCAGTGAGTCGGGCAGGGGGAGAAATCAGCCCCAGCATTTT. The J gene is TRBJ1-5, the V gene TRBV10-2; 7 nucleotides align to TRBD1. With 0 bases clipped from V and 4 bases from J, the junction kept 6 bases outside the gene matches. CDR1 and CDR2 (germline): WSHSY, SAAADI. The CDR3 totals 16 residues.

The genes are TRBV9 and TRBJ1-2, with 8 bases matching TRBD1. The V segment lost 1 base and the J segment 4 bases; nucleotides outside the gene matches: 6. The CDR3 spans 15 residues. Germline V gives CDR1 SGDLS, CDR2 YYNGEE. This CDR3 is CASSVTGQGSYGYTF. Written as DNA, the CDR3 is TGTGCCAGCAGCGTAACTGGACAGGGTAGCTATGGCTACACCTTC.

This clonotype was picked up many times. This sequence joins TRBV20-1 and TRBJ1-1; 7 nucleotides align to TRBD1. This CDR3 has 13 amino acids. The V segment lost 3 bases and the J segment 3 bases; nucleotides outside the gene matches: 4. Germline lookup yields CDR1 DFQATT and CDR2 SNEGSKA (reference sequence). The chain's CDR3 is CSASGTVYTEAFF. CDR3 DNA sequence: TGCAGTGCTAGCGGGACAGTTTACACTGAAGCTTTCTTT.

V gene TRBV4-1 combines with J gene TRBJ2-3, with D possibly matching TRBD1 (7 bases). This CDR3 spans 16 amino acids. V lost 0 bases and J 5 bases, leaving 15 bases between the germline ends. Looked up from germline, CDR1 is MGHRA and CDR2 is YSYEKL. In DNA, the CDR3 is TGCGCCAGCAGCCAAGAAAGGGCAGGGGGGATAGATACGCAGTATTTT. This gives the protein CASSQERAGGIDTQYF.

This clonotype turned up a few times. The CDR3 coding sequence is TGTGCTAGTGGCCTCGGGGGGGCCTTCAATCAGCCCCAGCATTTT. Amino acids: CASGLGGAFNQPQHF. The V and J genes are TRBV12-5 and TRBJ1-5; perhaps TRBD1 as D (6 bases). The CDR3 runs to 15 residues. The V gene's germline CDR1 is LGHNT and CDR2 FRNRAP. Trimming stripped 6 bases from V and 3 bases from J, with 15 bases between.

This clonotype appeared a few times. This chain connects TRBV27 to TRBJ2-3; D is uncertain. The CDR3 is 15 amino acids. The ends were cut back, 7 bases at V and 0 bases at J, with 14 bases in the middle. Germline loops: CDR1 MNHEY, CDR2 SMNVEV (reference sequence). CDR3 region: CASKTAVDSTDTQYF. The CDR3 DNA follows: TGTGCCAGCAAGACCGCGGTGGATAGCACAGATACGCAGTATTTT.

The rearrangement links TRBV9 to TRBJ2-2, with D tentatively TRBD2 (6 bases). Germline V gene data show CDR1 as SGDLS and CDR2 as YYNGEE. This CDR3 region has 16 residues. V was pared by 4 bases and J by 2 bases, with 15 bases between. The CDR3 bases are TGTGCCAGCAGCACCGCTAGCGAACGAAACACCGGGGAGCTGTTTTTT. It yields the protein CASSTASERNTGELFF.

This chain joins TRBV29-1 and TRBJ2-2, with D perhaps TRBD2 (6 bases). CDR1 SQVTM and CDR2 ANQGSEA come from the germline V gene. The CDR3 consists of 11 residues. V shed 8 bases and J shed 4 bases, with 8 bases lying between them. The CDR3 is CSPGGTGELFF. In DNA form, the CDR3 reads TGCAGCCCCGGGGGCACCGGGGAGCTGTTTTTT.

The J gene is TRBJ1-2, the V gene TRBV28; perhaps TRBD1 as D (6 bases). Germline lookup yields CDR1 MDHEN and CDR2 SYDVKM. Between the trimmed V and J ends, which lost 1 base and 3 bases, there was a span of 12 bases. CDR3 length equals 15 residues. CDR3 in amino acids: CASSLSTGRYYGYTF. The CDR3 DNA reads TGTGCCAGCAGTTTATCTACAGGGCGATACTATGGCTACACCTTC.

The chain employs TRBV20-1 and TRBJ2-1, with TRBD2 identical over 16 bases. V trimming: 5 bases; J trimming: 10 bases; junction bases outside the gene matches: 5. The CDR3 contains 14 residues. The V gene's germline CDR1 is DFQATT and CDR2 SNEGSKA (reference sequence). For the CDR3, the DNA is TGCAGTGCTGGGACTAGCGGGGGGGCCGGGGAGCAGTTCTTC. Amino acids: CSAGTSGGAGEQFF.

The chain has TRBV20-1 and TRBJ1-3, with TRBD1 matching over 10 bases. Germline V lookup: CDR1 DFQATT, CDR2 SNEGSKA (reference sequence). V trimming: 5 bases; J trimming: 1 base; junction bases outside the gene matches: 8. The CDR3 length is 16 residues. CDR3 DNA sequence: TGCAGTGCTCCCGGGACAGGGGCCTTTTCTGGAAACACCATATATTTT. This codes for CSAPGTGAFSGNTIYF.